A selection of T cell receptor beta chains follows, all from one sample in a study of T cells after yellow fever vaccination. Via MiXCR, TCRdb re-called the 5' RACE reads, giving one row per CDR3 protein. This table holds some 260,000 distinct CDR3 sequences, around 5.3% found once. The sequencing used CD4+ T cells sorted from PBMCs, collected on the day of the yellow fever booster vaccination. Receptors were obtained from a man between 18 and 35 years old who received the YFV17D yellow fever vaccine. The CDR3 runs from the conserved cysteine through the conserved F or W. Fields, in order: D gene, clone size, CDR3 length, J gene, V gene, CDR3 protein, CDR3 DNA. The D gene is left open where the match is weak. Rows give clone size only sometimes, using once, few, many, or a class for an expanded clone.

d_gene: TRBD1; abundance: few; len: 14; j_gene: TRBJ1-1; v_gene: TRBV6-2/TRBV6-3; CDR3aa: CASKDGQVNTEAFF; CDR3nt: TGTGCCAGCAAAGACGGACAGGTGAACACTGAAGCTTTCTTT
d_gene: TRBD1; abundance: many; len: 13; j_gene: TRBJ1-2; v_gene: TRBV12-3/TRBV12-4; CDR3aa: CASSLTGPYGYTF; CDR3nt: TGTGCCAGCAGCCTGACAGGGCCCTATGGCTACACCTTC
d_gene: NA; abundance: NA; len: 14; j_gene: TRBJ1-2; v_gene: TRBV28; CDR3aa: CASSLPSFNYGYTF; CDR3nt: TGTGCCAGCAGTTTACCCTCATTTAACTATGGCTACACCTTC
d_gene: NA; abundance: many; len: 13; j_gene: TRBJ1-1; v_gene: TRBV5-1; CDR3aa: CASTRGGYTEAFF; CDR3nt: TGCGCCAGCACCCGGGGGGGGTACACTGAAGCTTTCTTT
d_gene: TRBD1; abundance: NA; len: 13; j_gene: TRBJ1-5; v_gene: TRBV30; CDR3aa: CAWTGTGNQPQHF; CDR3nt: TGTGCCTGGACCGGGACAGGGAATCAGCCCCAGCATTTT
d_gene: NA; abundance: many; len: 13; j_gene: TRBJ2-7; v_gene: TRBV4-1; CDR3aa: CASSQEVSDQQYF; CDR3nt: TGCGCCAGCAGCCAAGAGGTCTCAGACCAGCAGTACTTC
d_gene: NA; abundance: few; len: 14; j_gene: TRBJ2-3; v_gene: TRBV7-2; CDR3aa: CASSSYTLGNTQYF; CDR3nt: TGTGCCAGCAGCTCATATACTCTGGGCAATACGCAGTATTTT
d_gene: NA; abundance: NA; len: 11; j_gene: TRBJ1-1; v_gene: TRBV2; CDR3aa: CARDQNTEAFF; CDR3nt: TGTGCCAGAGACCAGAACACTGAAGCTTTCTTT
d_gene: TRBD2; abundance: many; len: 15; j_gene: TRBJ2-7; v_gene: TRBV12-3/TRBV12-4; CDR3aa: CASSLSPEGGYEQYF; CDR3nt: TGTGCCAGCAGTTTAAGCCCCGAGGGAGGGTACGAGCAGTACTTC
d_gene: NA; abundance: NA; len: 18; j_gene: TRBJ2-2; v_gene: TRBV3-1; CDR3aa: CASSPLEGRSANTGELFF; CDR3nt: TGTGCCAGCAGCCCCCTAGAGGGACGGTCGGCGAACACCGGGGAGCTGTTTTTT
d_gene: NA; abundance: many; len: 15; j_gene: TRBJ2-3; v_gene: TRBV24-1; CDR3aa: CATSDVTGVTDTQYF; CDR3nt: TGTGCCACCAGTGATGTGACGGGGGTCACAGATACGCAGTATTTT
d_gene: NA; abundance: few; len: 14; j_gene: TRBJ2-5; v_gene: TRBV5-6; CDR3aa: CASSHRDFQETQYF; CDR3nt: TGTGCCAGCAGCCACCGGGACTTCCAAGAGACCCAGTACTTC
d_gene: NA; abundance: NA; len: 13; j_gene: TRBJ1-1; v_gene: TRBV19; CDR3aa: CASSIPLSTEAFF; CDR3nt: TGTGCCAGTAGTATCCCCTTGAGCACTGAAGCTTTCTTT
d_gene: NA; abundance: few; len: 15; j_gene: TRBJ2-2; v_gene: TRBV2; CDR3aa: CASSEQGQGSGELFF; CDR3nt: TGTGCCAGCAGTGAACAGGGCCAGGGGTCCGGGGAGCTGTTTTTT
d_gene: NA; abundance: NA; len: 16; j_gene: TRBJ2-2; v_gene: TRBV4-3; CDR3aa: CASSLAGDRSPGELFF; CDR3nt: TGCGCCAGCAGCCTAGCCGGGGACCGATCCCCGGGGGAGCTGTTTTTT
d_gene: NA; abundance: many; len: 15; j_gene: TRBJ1-5; v_gene: TRBV12-3/TRBV12-4; CDR3aa: CASSNRSGFGQPQHF; CDR3nt: TGTGCCAGCAGTAACCGATCTGGGTTCGGTCAGCCCCAGCATTTT
d_gene: NA; abundance: many; len: 14; j_gene: TRBJ2-7; v_gene: TRBV7-8; CDR3aa: CASSPRQVRYEQYF; CDR3nt: TGTGCCAGCAGCCCTCGACAGGTGCGGTACGAGCAGTACTTC
d_gene: TRBD2; abundance: NA; len: 14; j_gene: TRBJ2-3; v_gene: TRBV20-1; CDR3aa: CSASLAGGTDTQYF; CDR3nt: TGCAGTGCTTCCCTAGCGGGGGGCACAGATACGCAGTATTTT